The next 31 T cell receptor beta chains were all read from a single sample in a study of identical twins. TCRdb re-analysed the 5' RACE reads in MiXCR, keeping a single row per CDR3 protein. This table has about 190,000 distinct CDR3 sequences, 15% to 20% appearing once. The data were also submitted as part of a second study, on T cells expressing NK-cell markers.

The specimen was CD8+ T cells sorted from blood. These receptor sequences come from a young woman in good health.

The chain uses TRBV4-3 and TRBJ2-7, with D tentatively TRBD2 (6 bases). Trimming stripped 3 bases from V and 1 base from J, with 10 bases between. The CDR3 sequence is 14 residues long. Germline V gene sequence: CDR1 LGHNA, CDR2 YSLEER. The CDR3 DNA sequence: TGCGCCAGCAGCCAGGGGGGACTGTCCTACGAGCAGTACTTC. This encodes CASSQGGLSYEQYF.

This chain uses TRBV29-1 with TRBJ2-1, with TRBD2 identical over 9 bases. V dropped 3 bases and J dropped 8; count of bases not matched to a gene: 5. The CDR3 is 13 amino acids. Germline V gene lookup returns CDR1 SQVTM and CDR2 ANQGSEA. The CDR3 sequence is CSVERGGVDEQFF. The CDR3 DNA is TGCAGCGTTGAGCGGGGGGGGGTCGATGAGCAGTTCTTC.

This clonotype was seen a few times. CDR3 nucleotides: TGTGCCAGCAGCCAAGAGTGGCAGGTGAACACTGAAGCTTTCTTT. Its translation: CASSQEWQVNTEAFF. This chain uses TRBV3-1 with TRBJ1-1, with D unresolved. V lost 0 bases to trimming and J lost 0 bases, with 8 bases between them. CDR3 length: 15 residues. From germline, CDR1 is LGHDT and CDR2 YNNKEL (reference sequence).

The table lists this clonotype with a few counts. The chain carries TRBV15 and TRBJ2-7, with D perhaps matching TRBD2 (6 bases). The CDR3 sequence is 17 residues long. Trimming removed 2 bases from V and 3 bases from J, with 20 bases in between. Germline V CDR1 and CDR2: LNHNV, YYDKDF (reference sequence). The CDR3 is CATSRPPPMEGFYEQYF. As DNA, the CDR3 is TGTGCCACCAGCAGACCACCACCCATGGAGGGTTTCTACGAGCAGTACTTC.

This chain joins TRBV12-5 and TRBJ2-1; TRBD1 might be the D (5 bases). V lost 7 bases and J 0 bases, leaving 13 bases between the germline ends. The CDR3 has 15 residues. Per the germline V gene, CDR1 is LGHNT and CDR2 is FRNRAP. CDR3 in amino acids: CASAPTALSYNEQFF. CDR3 nucleotides: TGTGCTAGTGCCCCGACAGCTCTCTCCTACAATGAGCAGTTCTTC.

The sample holds many counts of this clonotype. The chain joins TRBV20-1 to TRBJ2-3, with 8 bases lining up with TRBD2. This CDR3 has 16 amino acids. V shed 5 bases and J 1 base; nucleotides not matched to a gene: 11. CDR1 is DFQATT and CDR2 is SNEGSKA in the germline V gene (reference sequence). The CDR3 coding sequence is TGCAGTGCTTCCCCCCGGGCGGGGGGCGGCACAGATACGCAGTATTTT. It translates to CSASPRAGGGTDTQYF.

This CDR3 reads CASSPPLEDRMFPDGYTF. CDR3 sequence (DNA): TGTGCCAGCAGCCCCCCCCTAGAAGACAGAATGTTTCCTGATGGCTACACCTTC. This chain uses TRBV11-2 with TRBJ1-2, with D perhaps matching TRBD1 (5 bases). Germline CDR1 and CDR2: SGHAT and FQNNGV. This CDR3 is 18 amino acids long. V lost 5 bases to trimming and J lost 6 bases, with 28 bases between them.

This clonotype was seen a handful of times. The chain carries TRBV5-5 and TRBJ1-1; 10 bases align to TRBD1. Trimming cost V 4 bases and J 7 bases; bases outside gene matches: 13. Germline values: CDR1 SGHKS, CDR2 YYEKEE (reference sequence). This CDR3 comprises 16 residues. CDR3 coding DNA: TGTGCCAGCAGCCCCAGACAGGGGGCTTCGCAAATTGAAGCTTTCTTT. As protein: CASSPRQGASQIEAFF.

This clonotype was seen a handful of times. The chain uses TRBV10-2 and TRBJ2-1, with D unclear. The CDR3 contains 12 residues. Germline V lookup: CDR1 WSHSY, CDR2 SAAADI. V dropped 8 bases and J dropped 5 bases, with 10 bases sitting between them. CDR3 residues: CASATTHNEQFF. CDR3 coding DNA: TGCGCCAGCGCGACGACCCACAATGAGCAGTTCTTC.

This clonotype was counted at least ten times. The V gene is TRBV12-3 or TRBV12-4, the J gene TRBJ2-1; D is possibly TRBD1 (5 bases). The V and J ends lost 0 bases and 9 bases respectively, with 9 bases between them. The length of the CDR3 is 13 residues. CDR3 in DNA: TGTGCCAGCAGTTTAGCGCAGGGTGGTGAGCAGTTCTTC. It codes for CASSLAQGGEQFF.

This chain joins TRBV13 and TRBJ2-3; TRBD2 aligns across 11 bases. V gave up 4 bases and J gave up 4 bases; unmatched junction bases: 19. Germline V gene data show CDR1 as PRHDT and CDR2 as FYEKMQ (reference sequence). This CDR3 is 20 amino acids long. CDR3 bases: TGTGCCAGCAGCTCCGTAGCGGGGGGGTCTATTCAACCTCCCGCAGATACGCAGTATTTT. Protein product: CASSSVAGGSIQPPADTQYF.

The chain joins TRBV5-6 to TRBJ2-3; the D gene could be TRBD1 or TRBD2 (5 bases each). In germline, CDR1 is SGHDT, CDR2 YYEEEE. V shed 3 bases and J shed 4 bases, with 15 bases lying between them. This CDR3 comprises 15 residues. This CDR3 is CASSSHPRGPDTQYF. CDR3 coding DNA: TGTGCCAGCAGCTCTCACCCGAGGGGCCCAGATACGCAGTATTTT.

The rearrangement links TRBV2 to TRBJ2-3; D is unclear. The CDR3 runs to 11 residues. Per germline, CDR1 SNHLY and CDR2 FYNNEI. The V end lost 8 bases, the J end lost 2 bases, and 5 bases lay between the germline ends. The chain's CDR3 is CASEITDTQYF. The DNA of the CDR3 is TGTGCCAGCGAGATCACAGATACGCAGTATTTT.

The chain carries TRBV9 and TRBJ2-5, with 7 bases matching TRBD2. CDR1 SGDLS and CDR2 YYNGEE come from the germline V gene. This CDR3 is built from 14 residues. The junction had 3 bases not matched to a gene; V was cut back by 3 bases and J by 1 base. The CDR3 protein is CASSGAGSQETQYF. CDR3 sequence (DNA): TGTGCCAGCAGCGGAGCGGGGTCCCAAGAGACCCAGTACTTC.

This chain connects TRBV12-3 or TRBV12-4 to TRBJ2-1, with D possibly TRBD2 on 5 matching bases. Trimming took 3 bases from V and 7 from J, leaving 10 bases between them. This CDR3 has 13 residues. The chain's CDR3 is CASSFGLGNEQFF. In DNA form, the CDR3 reads TGTGCCAGCAGTTTTGGACTGGGTAATGAGCAGTTCTTC.

This clonotype was seen only a few times. The V gene is TRBV6-2 or TRBV6-3, the J gene TRBJ2-3; the D gene is possibly TRBD1 (6 bases). There are 18 residues in the CDR3. The V end lost 3 bases, the J end lost 2 bases, and 21 bases lay between the germline ends. The germline gives CDR1 MNHEY, CDR2 SVGEGT. The CDR3 DNA reads as TGTGCCAGCAGTTATCTAGGGACACCGTTAATCAACACAGATACGCAGTATTTT. This codes for CASSYLGTPLINTDTQYF.

The rearrangement joins TRBV9 to TRBJ2-7; 7 nucleotides align to TRBD1. The CDR3 loop spans 14 amino acids. Germline values: CDR1 SGDLS, CDR2 YYNGEE. J gave up 2 bases and V 3 bases, and 5 bases lay outside the gene matches. The CDR3 spells CASSDRDSAYEQYF. The CDR3 DNA reads TGTGCCAGCAGCGACCGGGACAGTGCCTACGAGCAGTACTTC.

Concerning this clonotype: Relative to the germline gene, one junction end is altered; a read error may explain this. The chain combines TRBV2 with TRBJ2-5, with 10 positions matching TRBD2. The CDR3 is 10 amino acids. Germline V gene sequence: CDR1 SNHLY, CDR2 FYNNEI. CDR3 region: CASSGTSDIF. Written as DNA, the CDR3 is TGTGCCAGCAGCGGGACTAGCGATATCTTC.

This clonotype came up a few times. This sequence joins TRBV7-2 and TRBJ2-1, with D tentatively TRBD2 (6 bases). The CDR3 consists of 14 residues. Germline CDR1 SGHTA, CDR2 FQGNSA. Trimming cost V 8 bases and J 9 bases, with 20 bases left between them. The CDR3 coding sequence is TGTGCCAGCGAAAGTAGCGGAGAAGGGTTTGAGCAGTTCTTC. Its translation: CASESSGEGFEQFF.

This chain connects TRBV7-8 to TRBJ2-3; TRBD2 might be the D (6 bases). The CDR3 is 17 residues long. Germline-derived CDR1 and CDR2 are SGHVS and FQNEAQ. V was cut by 6 bases and J by 1 base, with 20 bases left in between. The CDR3 protein is CASRSPRQRGGTDTQYF. The CDR3 nucleotides read TGTGCCAGCAGGTCCCCCCGACAGCGCGGGGGCACAGATACGCAGTATTTT. Together with reference TRBV7-8 and TRBJ2-3, the CDR3 gives the full variable domain: GAGVSQSPRYKVAKRGQDVALRCDPISGHVSLFWYQQALGQGPEFLTYFQNEAQLDKSGLPSDRFFAERPEGSVSTLKIQRTQQEDSAVYLCASRSPRQRGGTDTQYFGPGTRLTVL.

This clonotype has only a few counts. The CDR3 sequence is CAIRGDSENIQYF. CDR3 sequence (DNA): TGTGCCATCAGAGGGGACTCTGAAAACATTCAGTACTTC. This chain connects TRBV10-3 to TRBJ2-4; tentatively, D is TRBD2 (6 bases). Trimming stripped 6 bases from V and 5 bases from J, with 11 bases between. Germline CDR1 reads ENHRY; CDR2 reads SYGVKD. The length of the CDR3 is 13 residues.

This clonotype was detected a few times. The chain uses TRBV7-2 and TRBJ2-2; the D is unclear. The CDR3 runs to 13 residues. Germline loops: CDR1 SGHTA, CDR2 FQGNSA. V shed 3 bases and J shed 5 bases, with 7 bases lying between them. The CDR3 DNA is TGTGCCAGCAGCTTTACAGAAACCGGGGAGCTGTTTTTT. This sequence encodes CASSFTETGELFF. Supplemented by reference TRBV7-2 and TRBJ2-2, the full variable domain reads GAGVSQSPSNKVTEKGKDVELRCDPISGHTALYWYRQSLGQGLEFLIYFQGNSAPDKSGLPSDRFSAERTGGSVSTLTIQRTQQEDSAVYLCASSFTETGELFFGEGSRLTVL.

This clonotype has a count of ten or more. The J gene is TRBJ2-1, the V gene TRBV7-8; possibly TRBD1 for D (6 bases). Germline V gives CDR1 SGHVS, CDR2 FQNEAQ. The V gene lost 1 base and the J gene lost 4 bases, with 14 bases spanning the gap. This CDR3 has 16 amino acids. CDR3 sequence: CASSLDEVGAYNEQFF. CDR3 DNA: TGTGCCAGCAGCTTAGATGAAGTGGGGGCTTACAATGAGCAGTTCTTC.

J is TRBJ2-7 and V is TRBV4-1, with 9 bases aligning to TRBD2. The length of the CDR3 is 15 residues. Per the germline V gene, CDR1 is MGHRA and CDR2 is YSYEKL. With V trimmed by 1 base and J by 4 bases, 5 bases remained unmatched. CDR3 DNA sequence: TGCGCCAGCAGCCAAGGGGTAGCGGGGGTATACGAGCAGTACTTC. Translating it yields CASSQGVAGVYEQYF.

This clonotype appeared a few times. The chain uses TRBV12-5 and TRBJ2-5; D is uncertain. The CDR3 is made up of 12 amino acids. The ends were cut back, 9 bases at V and 7 bases at J, with 15 bases in the middle. Germline V gene lookup returns CDR1 LGHNT and CDR2 FRNRAP. The CDR3 region has the DNA TGTGCTAGCCGCGAGGACGGCCCGACCCAGTACTTC. This translates into CASREDGPTQYF.

This clonotype was detected only a few times. V is TRBV4-3 and J is TRBJ2-1; 10 bases are shared with TRBD2. Per germline, CDR1 LGHNA and CDR2 YSLEER. The V gene end was trimmed by 5 bases and the J gene end by 5 bases; junction bases not matched to a gene: 3. The CDR3 totals 14 residues. CDR3 residues: CASSSSGRNNEQFF. The CDR3 bases are TGCGCCAGCAGCTCTAGCGGGAGAAACAATGAGCAGTTCTTC.

This clonotype has a handful of counts. The J gene is TRBJ1-1, the V gene TRBV7-9, with D tentatively TRBD1 (6 bases). V dropped 5 bases and J dropped 0 bases, with 10 bases sitting between them. This CDR3 has 14 residues. Germline lookup yields CDR1 SEHNR and CDR2 FQNEAQ (reference sequence). The CDR3 nucleotides are TGTGCCAGCAGCACGGACAGTCTGAACACTGAAGCTTTCTTT. As protein: CASSTDSLNTEAFF.

This clonotype occurred a few times. The chain recombines TRBV9 with TRBJ1-2; unclear D gene. V was shortened by 0 bases and J by 5 bases, with 17 bases between the two germline ends. The germline V gene encodes CDR1 SGDLS and CDR2 YYNGEE. CDR3 length: 16 amino acids. The DNA for the CDR3 is TGTGCCAGCAGCGTAGACGCTGGAGGCCGGCCTTATGGCTACACCTTC. Amino acids: CASSVDAGGRPYGYTF.

The chain employs TRBV27 and TRBJ2-7; the D call may be TRBD1 or TRBD2 (5 bases each). The germline CDR1 and CDR2 sequences are MNHEY and SMNVEV (reference sequence). V was cut by 0 bases and J by 3 bases, with 12 bases left in between. The CDR3 length is 15 residues. DNA of the CDR3: TGTGCCAGCAGTTTATCCCGGGACCAACTCTACGAGCAGTACTTC. Residues: CASSLSRDQLYEQYF.

V and J are TRBV7-9 and TRBJ2-7; D assignment may be TRBD1 or TRBD2 (5 bases each). V lost 6 bases and J 2 bases, leaving 17 bases between the germline ends. The length of the CDR3 is 15 residues. Germline lookup yields CDR1 SEHNR and CDR2 FQNEAQ (reference sequence). This chain's CDR3 is CASSSIGTGTYEQYF. As DNA, the CDR3 is TGTGCCAGCAGTTCCATCGGGACGGGAACCTACGAGCAGTACTTC.

The sample holds a few counts of this clonotype. The chain joins TRBV27 to TRBJ2-7; weak D call: TRBD1 (5 bases). Germline CDR1 MNHEY, CDR2 SMNVEV (reference sequence). The V end lost 5 bases, the J end lost 0 bases, and 11 bases lay between the germline ends. The CDR3 consists of 14 residues. The CDR3 DNA sequence: TGTGCCAGCAGTATAGGGGTCAGCTCCTACGAGCAGTACTTC. As protein: CASSIGVSSYEQYF.